This T cell receptor beta chain stems from a study of shared clonotypes between healthy human individuals. This clone occurred once. Sequencing used immunoSEQ multiplex PCR; TCRdb keeps in-frame clones, though not all of them. The sample includes roughly 770,000 clones, 90% to 98% of them seen just once. In germline, CDR1 is SEHNR, CDR2 FQNEAQ (reference sequence). Trimming at V came to 2 bases and at J to 3 bases, leaving 8 bases not matched to a gene. The CDR3 runs to 16 residues. Naive-designated CD8 cells lacked CD45RO, were positively enriched for CCR7, and omitted terminally differentiated effector memory CD45RA+ cells.

The gene calls are TRBV7-9 and TRBJ2-7; the match to TRBD2 covers 9 bases. The specimen sequenced was naive CD8+ T cells sorted from blood. The TCR originated in a man under 40 in good health. The CDR3 nucleotides are TGTGCCAGCAGCTTATTTAGCGGGGGTTACTACTACGAGCAGTACTTC. It is translated as CASSLFSGGYYYEQYF. The complete variable domain, with remaining parts taken from reference TRBV7-9 and TRBJ2-7, reads DTGVSQNPRHKITKRGQNVTFRCDPISEHNRLYWYRQTLGQGPEFLTYFQNEAQLEKSRLLSDRFSAERPKGSFSTLEIQRTEQGDSAMYLCASSLFSGGYYYEQYFGPGTRLTVT.